These T cell receptor beta chains were read from a single sample in a study of human T cells and chemical hapten exposure. From the RACE reads, TCRdb called clonotypes with MiXCR, one entry per CDR3 protein. The sample lists 300,000 to 400,000 distinct CDR3 sequences; approximately 6.3% were seen once. Sequencing used whole blood, obtained in connection with sensitization to the hapten diphenylcyclopropenone (DPC). The receptors shown here come from a woman aged 18-35 years with alopecia areata. Some clones in this sample may be carry-over from other donors' samples. The CDR3 runs from the conserved cysteine through the conserved F or W. The D gene is left open where the match is weak. Size tells how often a clone was seen (once, few, many) or the class of an expanded clone, and some rows leave it out.

d_call,clone_size,j_call,v_call,cdr3_aa,cdr3_nt
.,many,TRBJ1-5,TRBV7-2,CASSPSTGGQPQHF,TGTGCCAGCAGCCCTTCCACGGGAGGACAGCCCCAGCATTTT
TRBD2,.,TRBJ2-7,TRBV18,CASSPPSGGAHEQYF,TGTGCCAGCTCACCACCTAGCGGGGGGGCCCACGAGCAGTACTTC
TRBD1,many,TRBJ1-6,TRBV7-8,CASSFGTGTGPSPLHF,TGTGCCAGCAGCTTTGGGACCGGGACAGGGCCTTCACCCCTCCACTTT
.,few,TRBJ1-3,TRBV6-5,CATLGSGNTIYF,TGTGCCACCCTGGGCTCTGGAAACACCATATATTTT
TRBD1,few,TRBJ1-2,TRBV7-2,CASSLVQGDGYTF,TGTGCCAGCAGCTTAGTGCAGGGGGATGGCTACACCTTC
.,few,TRBJ2-3,TRBV27,CASSFLDTTDTQYF,TGTGCCAGCAGTTTTCTCGATACCACAGATACGCAGTATTTT
TRBD1,many,TRBJ2-1,TRBV7-9,CASSQGTGRGDEQFF,TGTGCCAGCAGCCAGGGGACAGGGAGGGGCGATGAGCAGTTCTTC
.,.,TRBJ2-3,TRBV20-1,CSAAVGGPSTDTQYF,TGCAGTGCTGCCGTTGGGGGCCCTAGCACAGATACGCAGTATTTT
.,few,TRBJ1-2,TRBV20-1,CSARAGAYRLGYGYTF,TGCAGTGCTAGAGCGGGGGCCTACCGTCTTGGCTATGGCTACACCTTC
TRBD1,few,TRBJ1-6,TRBV7-2,CASSLVGQGNNSPLHF,TGTGCCAGCAGCTTAGTGGGACAGGGTAATAATTCACCCCTCCACTTT
TRBD2,.,TRBJ2-2,TRBV4-2,CASSQDGGLANTGELFF,TGTGCCAGCAGCCAAGACGGGGGACTAGCCAACACCGGGGAGCTGTTTTTT
.,many,TRBJ2-1,TRBV18,CASSPGQYNEQFF,TGTGCCAGCTCACCCGGACAGTACAATGAGCAGTTCTTC
TRBD2,few,TRBJ2-1,TRBV4-2,CASSQILAGENEQFF,TGTGCCAGCAGCCAAATTCTAGCGGGGGAAAATGAGCAGTTCTTC
TRBD1,few,TRBJ1-2,TRBV2,CASSRGRNYGYTF,TGTGCCAGCAGCAGGGGGCGCAACTATGGCTACACCTTC